A single sample is the source of the 27 T cell receptor beta chains below, sequenced in a study of shared clonotypes between healthy human individuals. Here immunoSEQ multiplex PCR was the method, and the copy in TCRdb shows in-frame clones only, minus some. Of a few million clones listed, nearly 97% are singletons. Source material: naive CD4+ T cells sorted from blood. Subset: CD45RA+ positively selected. These receptors were collected from a man between 18 and 35 years old in good health.

J is TRBJ2-5 and V is TRBV6-5; D is unresolved. Germline loops: CDR1 MNHEY, CDR2 SVGAGI. V was trimmed by 10 bases and J by 4 bases, leaving 22 bases between them. The CDR3 loop spans 15 amino acids. CDR3 protein: CATSPSYTTRETQYF. CDR3 DNA: TGTGCCACCTCCCCTAGTTATACTACACGAGAGACCCAGTACTTC.

The rearrangement links TRBV28 to TRBJ2-4, with 11 bases aligning to TRBD2. Trimming cost V 6 bases and J 6 bases; bases outside gene matches: 16. This CDR3 contains 18 residues. Looked up from germline, CDR1 is MDHEN and CDR2 is SYDVKM. The CDR3 DNA sequence: TGTGCCAGCAGCCACCAGCCCCCGGCTAGCGGGGGGAGAAACATTCAGTACTTC. Amino acid sequence: CASSHQPPASGGRNIQYF.

The chain carries TRBV10-3 and TRBJ2-5; the D is unclear. V lost 0 bases and J lost 2, with 4 bases in between. CDR1 is ENHRY and CDR2 is SYGVKD in the germline V gene. The CDR3 extends over 13 amino acids. DNA for the CDR3: TGTGCCATCAGTGAGTCGATTCAAGAGACCCAGTACTTC. Amino acid sequence: CAISESIQETQYF.

The rearrangement joins TRBV6-1 to TRBJ1-2; TRBD1 might be the D (6 bases). CDR1 and CDR2 (germline): MNHNS, SASEGT. Deletions cut 4 bases from V and 5 bases from J, with 17 bases between. This CDR3 spans 15 amino acids. The CDR3 region is CASSATGSVSYGYTF. CDR3 DNA: TGTGCCAGCAGTGCCACAGGGTCGGTATCTTATGGCTACACCTTC.

Here the CDR3 reads CASSLEVGSWYEQYF. CDR3 DNA: TGCGCCAGCAGCTTGGAGGTAGGGAGTTGGTATGAGCAGTACTTC. The chain recombines TRBV5-1 with TRBJ2-7; perhaps TRBD2 as D (5 bases). Deletions cut 0 bases from V and 7 bases from J, with 17 bases between. CDR1 and CDR2 from the germline V gene are SGHRS and YFSETQ. There are 15 residues in the CDR3.

The gene calls are TRBV30 and TRBJ2-1; no clear D gene. This CDR3 has 13 residues. V lost 2 bases and J 6 bases, leaving 11 bases between the germline ends. CDR1 and CDR2 from the germline V gene are GTSNPN and SVGIG (reference sequence). CDR3 sequence (DNA): TGTGCCTGGAGTCCGCCCGTGGGCAATGAGCAGTTCTTC. The encoded protein is CAWSPPVGNEQFF.

This clone appeared a single time. The chain joins TRBV5-1 to TRBJ1-4; the match to TRBD1 covers 10 bases. V gave up 4 bases and J gave up 7 bases; unmatched junction bases: 7. The V gene's germline CDR1 is SGHRS and CDR2 YFSETQ. CDR3 size: 15 residues. The CDR3 coding sequence is TGCGCCAGCAGCCATAAGGGACAGGGGATTGAAAAACTGTTTTTT. Translating gives CASSHKGQGIEKLFF.

The chain combines TRBV2 with TRBJ2-4, with TRBD2 matching 7 bases. Germline V gene sequence: CDR1 SNHLY, CDR2 FYNNEI. The V segment lost 6 bases and the J segment 11 bases; nucleotides outside the gene matches: 4. CDR3 length equals 11 residues. The CDR3 here is CASRQLALQYF. In DNA form, the CDR3 reads TGTGCCAGCAGGCAACTAGCGCTTCAGTACTTC.

The chain employs TRBV6-5 and TRBJ2-7; D might be TRBD1 or TRBD2, each matching 5 bases. Between the trimmed V and J ends, which lost 0 bases and 6 bases, there was a span of 15 bases. The CDR3 spans 15 residues. Germline V gene lookup returns CDR1 MNHEY and CDR2 SVGAGI. CDR3 region: CASSYSNRGRGEQYF. The CDR3 region has the DNA TGTGCCAGCAGTTACTCGAATCGGGGACGGGGCGAGCAGTACTTC.

The chain uses TRBV11-2 and TRBJ2-1; 9 bases map to TRBD2. The J segment lost 8 bases and the V segment lost 5 bases, leaving 13 bases of the junction unmatched. This CDR3 is built from 16 residues. Looked up from germline, CDR1 is SGHAT and CDR2 is FQNNGV. The CDR3 DNA reads as TGTGCCAGCAGCCCCACGGTGGTAGCGGGAGCACATGAGCAGTTCTTC. It yields the protein CASSPTVVAGAHEQFF.

CDR3 in amino acids: CASSAGDAGGNIQYF. The CDR3 DNA follows: TGCGCCAGCAGCGCTGGGGACGCCGGGGGAAACATTCAGTACTTC. The rearrangement joins TRBV5-1 to TRBJ2-4; tentative D call: TRBD2 (6 bases). Per germline, CDR1 SGHRS and CDR2 YFSETQ. The CDR3 is 15 residues long. Trimming stripped 4 bases from V and 6 bases from J, with 17 bases between.

The chain employs TRBV7-8 and TRBJ2-7; the match to TRBD1 covers 7 bases. Germline V lookup: CDR1 SGHVS, CDR2 FQNEAQ. CDR3 length: 15 residues. Trimming cost V 5 bases and J 2 bases; bases outside gene matches: 9. The DNA of the CDR3 is TGTGCCAGCAGCGAAAGGACAGGCGAGACCTACGAGCAGTACTTC. This encodes CASSERTGETYEQYF.

The rearrangement uses TRBV6-5 and TRBJ1-2; perhaps TRBD1 as D (5 bases). V was trimmed by 5 bases and J by 0 bases, leaving 7 bases between them. The V gene's germline CDR1 is MNHEY and CDR2 SVGAGI. The CDR3 is made up of 13 amino acids. CDR3 nucleotide sequence: TGTGCCAGCAGTCCGGGGGCTAACTATGGCTACACCTTC. It yields the protein CASSPGANYGYTF.

This chain joins TRBV6-5 and TRBJ2-7; D gene unclear. Trimming removed 6 bases from V and 3 bases from J, with 9 bases in between. The CDR3 runs 12 residues. The germline V gene encodes CDR1 MNHEY and CDR2 SVGAGI. The CDR3 DNA is TGTGCCAGCAGAAAGGGATTCTACGAGCAGTACTTC. It encodes CASRKGFYEQYF.

The chain carries TRBV5-4 and TRBJ2-2; D is perhaps TRBD2 (6 bases). The CDR3 is made up of 14 amino acids. V lost 3 bases to trimming and J lost 5 bases, with 11 bases between them. Germline CDR1 is SGHNT and CDR2 is YYREEE (reference sequence). The CDR3 sequence is CASSSTGVTGELFF. The CDR3 nucleotides are TGTGCCAGCAGCTCCACGGGAGTGACCGGGGAGCTGTTTTTT.

The chain uses TRBV5-4 and TRBJ1-1, with TRBD1 as a possible D gene (6 bases). Germline-derived CDR1 and CDR2 are SGHNT and YYREEE (reference sequence). Deletions cut 0 bases from V and 0 bases from J, with 9 bases between. The CDR3 consists of 15 residues. The CDR3 DNA is TGTGCCAGCAGCTTGGGAGGACAGATGAACACTGAAGCTTTCTTT. Protein product: CASSLGGQMNTEAFF. The full variable domain, completed using reference TRBV5-4 and TRBJ1-1, is ETGVTQSPTHLIKTRGQQVTLRCSSQSGHNTVSWYQQALGQGPQFIFQYYREEENGRGNFPPRFSGLQFPNYSSELNVNALELDDSALYLCASSLGGQMNTEAFFGQGTRLTVV.

The rearrangement links TRBV28 to TRBJ1-5; 8 bases agree with TRBD1. The CDR3 is 19 amino acids. Germline values: CDR1 MDHEN, CDR2 SYDVKM. The V gene end was trimmed by 3 bases and the J gene end by 3 bases; junction bases not matched to a gene: 16. CDR3 DNA sequence: TGTGCCAGCAGTTTCCAACCCCTCAGGACAGGGACAATCAATCAGCCCCAGCATTTT. It specifies CASSFQPLRTGTINQPQHF.

On this clone itself: The sample contains more than one DNA sequence encoding this CDR3. This chain joins TRBV30 and TRBJ2-7; D not resolved. This CDR3 has 14 amino acids. V lost 0 bases, J lost 1 base, and 10 bases lay in between. Germline CDR1 is GTSNPN and CDR2 is SVGIG (reference sequence). CDR3 loop: CAWSVPRISYEQYF. DNA for the CDR3: TGTGCCTGGAGTGTACCTAGAATATCCTACGAGCAGTACTTC.

Comment on this clone: In the same sample, other DNA sequences code for this CDR3. CDR3 in amino acids: CASSPGGTDTQYF. The CDR3 bases are TGTGCCAGCAGTCCGGGGGGAACAGATACGCAGTATTTT. This chain links TRBV6-5 with TRBJ2-3, with 7 bases lining up with TRBD2. Trimming at V came to 5 bases and at J to 3 bases, leaving 2 bases not matched to a gene. The CDR3 totals 13 residues. Germline V gene lookup returns CDR1 MNHEY and CDR2 SVGAGI.

The chain combines TRBV4-3 with TRBJ2-7, with 9 bases lining up with TRBD1. The CDR3 is 15 amino acids. Germline CDR1 reads LGHNA; CDR2 reads YSLEER. V was pared by 2 bases and J by 6 bases, with 8 bases of the junction left unmatched. CDR3 in DNA: TGCGCCAGCAGCCAAATCCGGGACAGGGCCGGCGAGCAGTACTTC. It encodes CASSQIRDRAGEQYF.

V gene TRBV18 combines with J gene TRBJ1-1; unclear D gene. Germline CDR1 and CDR2: KGHSH and LQKENI. V was clipped by 5 bases and J by 1 base, with 17 bases between them. This CDR3 has 16 residues. The CDR3 here is CASSRFDIGGNTEAFF. The CDR3 bases are TGTGCCAGCTCAAGGTTTGATATTGGAGGGAACACTGAAGCTTTCTTT. Based on the CDR3 plus reference TRBV18 and TRBJ1-1, the full variable domain is NAGVMQNPRHLVRRRGQEARLRCSPMKGHSHVYWYRQLPEEGLKFMVYLQKENIIDESGMPKERFSAEFPKEGPSILRIQQVVRGDSAAYFCASSRFDIGGNTEAFFGQGTRLTVV.

The V gene is TRBV10-1, the J gene TRBJ2-3; D is perhaps TRBD1 (5 bases). Germline lookup yields CDR1 WNHNN and CDR2 SYGVQD (reference sequence). The CDR3 is made up of 14 amino acids. V was trimmed by 11 bases and J by 1 base, leaving 16 bases between them. CDR3 residues: CAVKQDICTDTQYF. As DNA, the CDR3 is TGCGCCGTCAAACAGGACATATGCACAGATACGCAGTATTTT.

This chain uses TRBV4-3 with TRBJ2-2; TRBD2 matches 7 bases. The germline CDR1 and CDR2 sequences are LGHNA and YSLEER. The trim removed 1 base at V and 6 bases at J, leaving 11 bases unmatched. CDR3 length equals 17 residues. The CDR3 bases are TGCGCCAGCAGCCAAGGGGCGGGAGTGAATATTCCCGGGGAGCTGTTTTTT. Its translation: CASSQGAGVNIPGELFF.

This clone came up once. The J gene is TRBJ2-5, the V gene TRBV30; 8 bases are shared with TRBD2. V trimming: 0 bases; J trimming: 4 bases; junction bases outside the gene matches: 7. Germline V gives CDR1 GTSNPN, CDR2 SVGIG (reference sequence). This CDR3 contains 15 residues. CDR3 sequence reads: CAWSVAGGAPETQYF. The CDR3 DNA sequence: TGTGCCTGGAGTGTGGCGGGAGGTGCCCCAGAGACCCAGTACTTC.

This clone was seen just once. V is TRBV19 and J is TRBJ2-2, with D tentatively TRBD2 (6 bases). Germline loops: CDR1 LNHDA, CDR2 SQIVND (reference sequence). There are 16 residues in the CDR3. V was shortened by 3 bases and J by 4 bases, with 15 bases between the two germline ends. The CDR3 nucleotides are TGTGCCAGTAGTATTCTTTCGACTAGTGGCACCGGGGAGCTGTTTTTT. It is translated as CASSILSTSGTGELFF.

V gene TRBV4-3 combines with J gene TRBJ2-1, with 8 nucleotides matching TRBD2. Germline trimming cut 0 bases from V and 10 bases from J; bases unmatched to any gene: 11. The germline CDR1 and CDR2 sequences are LGHNA and YSLEER. CDR3 length: 16 amino acids. The CDR3 is CASSQDSGTGRGEQFF. CDR3 DNA: TGCGCCAGCAGCCAAGACTCGGGGACCGGGAGGGGAGAGCAGTTCTTC.

As concerns this clone: The same CDR3 also results from other DNA sequences found in this sample. J is TRBJ1-5 and V is TRBV2; possibly TRBD1 for D (6 bases). V was shortened by 6 bases and J by 3 bases, with 9 bases between the two germline ends. Germline values: CDR1 SNHLY, CDR2 FYNNEI. The CDR3 runs 13 residues. The CDR3 DNA is TGTGCCAGCAGCCGGGACAACAATCAGCCCCAGCATTTT. As protein: CASSRDNNQPQHF.